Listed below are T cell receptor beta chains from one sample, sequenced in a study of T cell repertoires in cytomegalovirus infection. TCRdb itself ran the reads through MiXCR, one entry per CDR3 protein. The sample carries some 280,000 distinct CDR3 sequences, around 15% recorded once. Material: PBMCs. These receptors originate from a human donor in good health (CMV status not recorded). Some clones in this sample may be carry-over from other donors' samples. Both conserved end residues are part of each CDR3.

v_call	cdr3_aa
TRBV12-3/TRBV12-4	CASSSLGGPYEQYF
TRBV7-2	CASNVGGPYEQYF
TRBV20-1	CSALTASGTDTQYF
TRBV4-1	CASSLGQGAINEAFF
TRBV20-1	CSVRDTSTDTQYF
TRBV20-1	CSARDGSGRAWGQYF
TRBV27	CASRSGTASTYEQYF
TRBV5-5	CASSVSRDYEQYF
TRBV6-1	CASSLTTGAPGDEQFF
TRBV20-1	CSARGGGANNEQFF
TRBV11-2	CASSLEGPGASGASDTQYF
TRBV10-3	CAISGLAGTDTQYF
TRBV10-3	CAIGTGTEYNEQFF
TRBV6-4	CASSDSDGSEAFF
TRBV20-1	CSAQRGGDDGYTF
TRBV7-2	CASSLAGQVNTEAFF
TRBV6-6	CASRSSGTGYEQYF
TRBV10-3	CASRTGKYEQYF
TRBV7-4	CASSEGVFPETQYF
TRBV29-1	CSLRGQSGTQYF
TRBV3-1	CASSPRRGTEAFF
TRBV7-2	CASSLRGAGTDTQYF
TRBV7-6	CASSTDSNYGYTF
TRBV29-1	CSARTGAGYTF
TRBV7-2	CASSSALGATGEQFF
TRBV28	CASSLWGVNEQFF
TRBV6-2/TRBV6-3	CASRGPGQGNYGYTF
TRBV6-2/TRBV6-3	CASSFRGLLGNEQYF
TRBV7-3	CASSLRSRDRGEQFF
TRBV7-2	CASRFSRSGNTIYF
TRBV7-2	CASRSSGRPETQYF
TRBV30	CAWSSRTDRTRAYNEQFF
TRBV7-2	CASSFVPSGYYEQYF
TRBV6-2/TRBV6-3	CASAFGVDTQYF
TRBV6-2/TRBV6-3	CASTEGLAGDAAGELFF
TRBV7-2	CASSSPVGGSRGETQYF
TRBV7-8	CASSLLGTSTDTQYF